These 32 T cell receptor beta chains came from one sample sequenced in a study of cytomegalovirus exposure and HLA in healthy donors. In the PCR, 60 Vbeta and 13 Jbeta primers were used. TCRdb's table, derived via immunoSEQ multiplex PCR, lists solely in-frame clones and lacks some. The sample carries under 200,000 clones, 84% recorded once. The source material was PBMCs. The receptors here all came from a boy between 2 and 10 years old in good health and CMV-seronegative.

The chain has TRBV28 and TRBJ1-5; 7 nucleotides align to TRBD1. The V and J ends lost 6 bases and 6 bases, in that order; junction bases with no gene match: 8. Germline values: CDR1 MDHEN, CDR2 SYDVKM. This CDR3 contains 14 residues. The CDR3 protein is CASRQTGWAQPQHF. The DNA for the CDR3 is TGTGCCAGCAGGCAGACAGGGTGGGCTCAGCCCCAGCATTTT.

V gene TRBV18 combines with J gene TRBJ2-7, with D perhaps TRBD2 (6 bases). Germline assignment: CDR1 KGHSH and CDR2 LQKENI. Trimming left V 3 bases short and J 4 bases short, with 16 bases between. This CDR3 spans 15 amino acids. The CDR3 bases are TGTGCCAGCTCACCCGGAGGGACCGTCCTTTACGAGCAGTACTTC. Its protein product is CASSPGGTVLYEQYF.

The chain links TRBV5-1 to TRBJ2-5; tentatively, D is TRBD1 (6 bases). V lost 4 bases and J lost 3, with 13 bases in between. This CDR3 contains 14 residues. CDR1 SGHRS and CDR2 YFSETQ come from the germline V gene. CDR3 sequence reads: CASSRNRAEETQYF. CDR3 bases: TGCGCCAGCAGCCGGAACAGGGCCGAAGAGACCCAGTACTTC.

V is TRBV4-2 and J is TRBJ2-7; 9 bases fit TRBD2. The ends lost 1 base at V and 5 bases at J; junction bases unmatched: 6. This CDR3 region has 15 residues. Germline V gene sequence: CDR1 LGHNA, CDR2 YNFKEQ. The CDR3: CASSQAPGGRDEQYF. The CDR3, as DNA: TGTGCCAGCAGCCAAGCCCCTGGCGGGAGGGACGAGCAGTACTTC.

The V call is TRBV7-6, the J call TRBJ2-3, with D tentatively TRBD1 (6 bases). The CDR3 loop spans 15 amino acids. V was shortened by 4 bases and J by 1 base, with 12 bases between the two germline ends. Germline V gene sequence: CDR1 SGHVS, CDR2 FNYEAQ. CDR3 amino acids: CASSSHREGTDTQYF. The DNA for the CDR3 is TGTGCCAGCAGCTCCCACAGGGAAGGCACAGATACGCAGTATTTT.

The chain employs TRBV28 and TRBJ2-3, with D perhaps matching TRBD2 (7 bases). V dropped 5 bases and J dropped 0 bases, with 21 bases sitting between them. This CDR3 is 18 amino acids long. Germline CDR1 and CDR2: MDHEN and SYDVKM. CDR3 nucleotides: TGTGCCAGCAGTCCAGGGAGGGGGAGGTGGGATAGCACAGATACGCAGTATTTT. This translates into CASSPGRGRWDSTDTQYF.

CDR3 DNA: TGCGCCAGCAGCTTGGCTCGGGGGGATCGACTAGCGGGAGAGCGCTCCTACGAGCAGTACTTC. Its protein is CASSLARGDRLAGERSYEQYF. The chain has TRBV5-1 and TRBJ2-7, with 12 bases lining up with TRBD2. CDR1 and CDR2 from the germline V gene are SGHRS and YFSETQ. CDR3 length: 21 amino acids. J gave up 0 bases and V 0 bases, and 16 bases lay outside the gene matches.

The count of this clone is one. The rearrangement links TRBV29-1 to TRBJ2-1; weak D call: TRBD2 (6 bases). This CDR3 has 11 amino acids. The germline V gene has CDR1 SQVTM and CDR2 ANQGSEA. With 6 bases removed from V and 15 bases from J, the gap between germline ends came to 18 bases. The CDR3 DNA sequence: TGCAGCGTCGGCTCGGGGGTGGATTGGTTCTTC. This encodes CSVGSGVDWFF.

This chain connects TRBV27 to TRBJ1-1, with 10 bases matching TRBD1. There are 13 residues in the CDR3. V lost 6 bases, J lost 3 bases, and 1 base stayed unmatched. Germline V gene lookup returns CDR1 MNHEY and CDR2 SMNVEV (reference sequence). CDR3 sequence (DNA): TGTGCCAGCAGGACAGGGGGCCACACTGAAGCTTTCTTT. Translated: CASRTGGHTEAFF.

The chain combines TRBV28 with TRBJ2-7, with 9 bases that match TRBD1. Losses at the gene ends were 4 bases for V and 0 bases for J; bases not matched to a gene: 13. Germline CDR1 MDHEN, CDR2 SYDVKM. The CDR3 is 18 amino acids. CDR3: CASSSLGSRDRVSYEQYF. CDR3 coding DNA: TGTGCCAGCAGTTCCCTCGGGTCACGGGACAGGGTCTCCTACGAGCAGTACTTC.

The V gene is TRBV5-1, the J gene TRBJ2-7, with TRBD1 identical over 10 bases. The CDR3 consists of 17 residues. Germline lookup yields CDR1 SGHRS and CDR2 YFSETQ. J lost 3 bases, V lost 4 bases, and 13 bases had no gene match. The CDR3 is CASSPPVTTGGFYEQYF. For the CDR3, the DNA is TGCGCCAGCAGCCCGCCCGTCACGACAGGGGGCTTCTACGAGCAGTACTTC.

This clone has just a few counts. The chain is built from TRBV10-3 and TRBJ1-1; 8 bases are a match to TRBD1. Trimming took 9 bases from V and 1 from J; bases not matched to a gene: 4. CDR1 is ENHRY and CDR2 is SYGVKD in the germline V gene. The CDR3 spans 13 residues. This chain's CDR3 is CAMGQEPNTEAFF. Here the CDR3 DNA reads TGTGCCATGGGACAGGAGCCGAACACTGAAGCTTTCTTT.

This clone has a single count. J is TRBJ1-2 and V is TRBV15, with unresolved D. Trimming stripped 0 bases from V and 3 bases from J, with 11 bases between. Germline CDR1 LNHNV, CDR2 YYDKDF (reference sequence). This CDR3 has 15 residues. The CDR3 loop is CATSREDGRDYGYTF. The CDR3 DNA sequence: TGTGCCACCAGCAGAGAGGACGGGAGGGACTATGGCTACACCTTC.

The chain recombines TRBV28 with TRBJ1-5; TRBD1 matches 9 bases. The germline V gene encodes CDR1 MDHEN and CDR2 SYDVKM. Trimming removed 6 bases from V and 1 base from J; junction bases left unmatched: 4. CDR3 length: 15 residues. This CDR3 reads CASSPTGGSNQPQHF. The CDR3 coding sequence is TGTGCCAGCAGCCCGACAGGGGGGAGCAATCAGCCCCAGCATTTT.

V usage is TRBV6-1 and J usage is TRBJ2-6, with D unclear. The CDR3 covers 15 residues. V shed 5 bases and J shed 2 bases, with 10 bases lying between them. Germline CDR1 reads MNHNS; CDR2 reads SASEGT. The CDR3, as DNA: TGTGCCAGCAGTCAAGATCGTGCTGGGGCCAACGTCCTGACTTTC. Its protein is CASSQDRAGANVLTF.

The chain recombines TRBV29-1 with TRBJ2-1, with 13 bases that match TRBD2. Trimming cost V 2 bases and J 5 bases; bases outside gene matches: 6. The CDR3 runs to 16 residues. The V gene's germline CDR1 is SQVTM and CDR2 ANQGSEA. The chain's CDR3 is CSVETSGRALNNEQFF. The CDR3 nucleotides read TGCAGCGTTGAAACTAGCGGGAGGGCCCTCAACAATGAGCAGTTCTTC.

This clone was seen just once. The V call is TRBV19, the J call TRBJ2-1; 12 bases agree with TRBD2. Germline CDR1 and CDR2: LNHDA and SQIVND (reference sequence). The V gene end was trimmed by 7 bases and the J gene end by 6 bases; junction bases not matched to a gene: 1. This CDR3 contains 13 residues. The CDR3: CASTTSGSNEQFF. DNA for the CDR3: TGTGCCAGTACGACTAGCGGGAGCAATGAGCAGTTCTTC. The complete variable domain, with remaining parts taken from reference TRBV19 and TRBJ2-1, reads DGGITQSPKYLFRKEGQNVTLSCEQNLNHDAMYWYRQDPGQGLRLIYYSQIVNDFQKGDIAEGYSVSREKKESFPLTVTSAQKNPTAFYLCASTTSGSNEQFFGPGTRLTVL.

The chain couples TRBV7-9 to TRBJ1-1, with D possibly TRBD1 on 5 matching bases. The CDR3 extends over 12 amino acids. V was trimmed by 6 bases and J by 10 bases, leaving 15 bases between them. Looked up from germline, CDR1 is SEHNR and CDR2 is FQNEAQ (reference sequence). Here the CDR3 reads CASRSGDLGAFF. DNA for the CDR3: TGTGCCAGCAGGAGCGGGGACCTTGGAGCTTTCTTT.

The genes are TRBV7-2 and TRBJ2-5; D gene ambiguous. The V and J ends lost 2 bases and 5 bases respectively, with 9 bases between them. CDR1 SGHTA and CDR2 FQGNSA come from the germline V gene. This CDR3 contains 13 residues. CDR3 sequence reads: CASSLYLRETQYF. In DNA form, the CDR3 reads TGTGCCAGCAGCTTATACCTCAGGGAGACCCAGTACTTC.

The chain links TRBV19 to TRBJ2-3, with 7 bases lining up with TRBD1. The J segment lost 2 bases and the V segment lost 5 bases, leaving 4 bases of the junction unmatched. This CDR3 region has 14 residues. Germline CDR1 LNHDA, CDR2 SQIVND (reference sequence). CDR3: CASSRTGDTDTQYF. CDR3 DNA: TGTGCCAGTAGTCGTACAGGGGACACAGATACGCAGTATTTT.

CDR3 bases: TGCGCCAGCAGCCTAACCCCCACTCGGAACACTGAAGCTTTCTTT. This encodes CASSLTPTRNTEAFF. The chain recombines TRBV5-1 with TRBJ1-1, with D uncertain. Germline loops: CDR1 SGHRS, CDR2 YFSETQ. V lost 4 bases and J lost 1, with 14 bases in between. This CDR3 spans 15 amino acids.

This chain uses TRBV10-2 with TRBJ1-3; D uncertain. Germline V lookup: CDR1 WSHSY, CDR2 SAAADI. The CDR3 is made up of 16 amino acids. Trimming pared 2 bases from V and 0 bases from J, leaving 11 bases between. The CDR3 nucleotides are TGCGCCAGCAGTGAGAACGGGAGAAGCTCTGGAAACACCATATATTTT. Its translation is CASSENGRSSGNTIYF.

V and J are TRBV7-6 and TRBJ1-2; 7 bases line up with TRBD1. V shed 4 bases, J shed 2 bases, and the junction held 4 bases outside the gene matches. CDR1 and CDR2 from the germline V gene are SGHVS and FNYEAQ. This CDR3 is built from 14 residues. Written as DNA, the CDR3 is TGTGCCAGCAGCTCCGGGACAGTGAACTATGGCTACACCTTC. It yields the protein CASSSGTVNYGYTF. The full variable domain, with the rest looked up from reference TRBV7-6 and TRBJ1-2, is GAGVSQSPRYKVTKRGQDVALRCDPISGHVSLYWYRQALGQGPEFLTYFNYEAQQDKSGLPNDRFSAERPEGSISTLTIQRTEQRDSAMYRCASSSGTVNYGYTFGSGTRLTVV.

The rearrangement links TRBV19 to TRBJ2-1; 7 nucleotides line up with TRBD2. V lost 3 bases to trimming and J lost 5 bases; unmatched junction nucleotides: 1. Germline CDR1 and CDR2: LNHDA and SQIVND (reference sequence). The CDR3 sequence is 13 residues long. Here the CDR3 reads CASSILADNEQFF. The CDR3 region has the DNA TGTGCCAGTAGTATTCTAGCGGACAATGAGCAGTTCTTC.

J is TRBJ2-5 and V is TRBV27, with no clear D. The DNA end favors TRBJ2-7, so the J call may be wrong. This CDR3 contains 15 residues. Germline V lookup: CDR1 MNHEY, CDR2 SMNVEV (reference sequence). CDR3 sequence: CASSLYSQSSYEQYF. The CDR3 DNA sequence: TGTGCCAGCAGTTTGTACAGCCAAAGCTCCTACGAGCAGTACTTC.

J is TRBJ2-7 and V is TRBV29-1; tentatively, D is TRBD2 (5 bases). CDR3 size: 13 residues. Germline loops: CDR1 SQVTM, CDR2 ANQGSEA. V was pared by 4 bases and J by 1 base, with 11 bases between. CDR3: CSVAGLGSYEQYF. DNA for the CDR3: TGCAGCGTTGCGGGATTGGGATCCTACGAGCAGTACTTC.

The J gene is TRBJ2-1, the V gene TRBV5-1, with 10 bases lining up with TRBD1. Trimming took 2 bases from V and 4 from J; bases not matched to a gene: 6. Looked up from germline, CDR1 is SGHRS and CDR2 is YFSETQ. The CDR3 runs 16 residues. CDR3 DNA sequence: TGCGCCAGCAGCTTTGATCCGGGACAGGGGTACAATGAGCAGTTCTTC. Translated, it gives CASSFDPGQGYNEQFF.

V gene TRBV9 combines with J gene TRBJ2-6; TRBD2 matches 8 bases. Germline V gene lookup returns CDR1 SGDLS and CDR2 YYNGEE. The CDR3 extends over 20 amino acids. With 0 bases clipped from V and 1 base from J, the junction kept 12 bases outside the gene matches. The CDR3 coding sequence is TGTGCCAGCAGCGTAGACCCCGCGGCGGGAGGTAGTTCTGGGGCCAACGTCCTGACTTTC. Protein sequence: CASSVDPAAGGSSGANVLTF.

This clone was detected once. This chain uses TRBV7-9 with TRBJ1-1; D unclear. This CDR3 contains 13 residues. Germline values: CDR1 SEHNR, CDR2 FQNEAQ (reference sequence). V was trimmed by 4 bases and J by 4 bases, leaving 10 bases between them. The DNA for the CDR3 is TGTGCCAGCAGCTCAGCCCCGGGCACTGAAGCTTTCTTT. Translation gives CASSSAPGTEAFF.

The genes are TRBV4-1 and TRBJ2-7; the match to TRBD2 covers 11 bases. CDR3 length: 16 amino acids. Losses at the gene ends were 1 base for V and 4 bases for J; bases not matched to a gene: 6. Germline V CDR1 and CDR2: MGHRA, YSYEKL. The CDR3 loop reads CASSQAPGLADYEQYF. Written as DNA, the CDR3 is TGCGCCAGCAGCCAAGCCCCGGGACTAGCGGATTACGAGCAGTACTTC.

The J gene is TRBJ2-1, the V gene TRBV7-6; possible D gene TRBD2, 7 bases. The CDR3 runs to 15 residues. CDR1 and CDR2 (germline): SGHVS, FNYEAQ. V was clipped by 2 bases and J by 3 bases, with 11 bases between them. CDR3: CASSLRGDNYNEQFF. CDR3 bases: TGTGCCAGCAGCTTACGGGGGGACAACTACAATGAGCAGTTCTTC.

This chain uses TRBV7-3 with TRBJ2-3; D gene ambiguous. The CDR3 loop spans 14 amino acids. V gave up 5 bases and J gave up 3 bases, with 12 bases separating them. CDR1 is SGHTA and CDR2 is FQGTGA in the germline V gene. The CDR3 DNA reads TGTGCCAGCAGCCCCCTACCCGGGACAGATACGCAGTATTTT. Protein sequence: CASSPLPGTDTQYF.